One sample yielded the 17 T cell receptor beta chains listed below, sequenced in a study of shared clonotypes between healthy human individuals. Only in-frame clones appear in the TCRdb table, and some are missing; sequencing was by immunoSEQ multiplex PCR. The sample yields about 2.3 million clones, roughly 93% seen once. Sequencing was done on a sample of naive CD4+ T cells from PBMCs. Subset: CD45RA+ positively selected. Every receptor here comes from a man younger than 30 in good health. Some clones in this sample may be carry-over from other donors' samples.

This chain joins TRBV6-1 and TRBJ2-1; D is unclear. The CDR3 covers 13 residues. V was shortened by 4 bases and J by 4 bases, with 8 bases between the two germline ends. The germline V gene has CDR1 MNHNS and CDR2 SASEGT. The CDR3 nucleotides read TGTGCCAGCAGTGGGATGTTATACAATGAGCAGTTCTTC. It yields the protein CASSGMLYNEQFF.

This rearrangement joins TRBV7-3 to TRBJ2-3; D remains ambiguous. Trimming removed 5 bases from V and 1 base from J, with 7 bases in between. Germline CDR1 and CDR2: SGHTA and FQGTGA. This CDR3 has 13 residues. The CDR3 here is CASSPYRTDTQYF. The DNA of the CDR3 is TGTGCCAGCAGCCCCTACCGCACAGATACGCAGTATTTT.

This clone was seen only once. Other DNA sequences of this sample code for an identical CDR3. The V call is TRBV7-2, the J call TRBJ2-1, with 7 bases matching TRBD2. Trimming removed 0 bases from V and 7 bases from J; junction bases left unmatched: 0. Germline assignment: CDR1 SGHTA and CDR2 FQGNSA. This CDR3 is 13 amino acids long. CDR3 in DNA: TGTGCCAGCAGCTTAGCGCGGGGGAATGAGCAGTTCTTC. Its translation is CASSLARGNEQFF.

To note about this clone: The sample has other DNA sequences that encode this CDR3 too. This chain connects TRBV5-1 to TRBJ2-5; no reliable D call. Germline V gene sequence: CDR1 SGHRS, CDR2 YFSETQ. Trimming shortened V by 0 bases and J by 2 bases, and 8 bases separated the two germline ends. This CDR3 contains 14 residues. The CDR3 spells CASSLGTTQETQYF. CDR3 bases: TGCGCCAGCAGCTTGGGAACGACTCAAGAGACCCAGTACTTC.

This clone was counted only a few times. This sequence joins TRBV9 and TRBJ1-1; D ambiguous. The germline gives CDR1 SGDLS, CDR2 YYNGEE. V dropped 3 bases and J dropped 6 bases, with 12 bases sitting between them. CDR3 size: 13 residues. The CDR3: CASSAAFEAEAFF. The CDR3 DNA reads as TGTGCCAGCAGCGCCGCTTTCGAGGCTGAAGCTTTCTTT.

This chain uses TRBV27 with TRBJ2-6; 7 bases are a match to TRBD1. Germline V lookup: CDR1 MNHEY, CDR2 SMNVEV (reference sequence). This CDR3 has 17 amino acids. Losses at the gene ends were 2 bases for V and 1 base for J; bases not matched to a gene: 5. The DNA of the CDR3 is TGTGCCAGCAGTTTAGTGGGACAGCTTTCTGGGGCCAACGTCCTGACTTTC. Amino acid sequence: CASSLVGQLSGANVLTF.

The chain has TRBV28 and TRBJ2-6; 9 bases are shared with TRBD1. CDR3 length: 15 residues. In germline, CDR1 is MDHEN, CDR2 SYDVKM. The ends lost 10 bases at V and 1 base at J; junction bases unmatched: 5. The CDR3 bases are TGTGCCACCGGGACAGGGCCGTCTGGGGCCAACGTCCTGACTTTC. Translated, it gives CATGTGPSGANVLTF.

CDR3 in DNA: TGTGCCAGCAGTTTCCCCAGGGTGAAAAGGGCCACTGAAGCTTTCTTT. Translation: CASSFPRVKRATEAFF. This chain links TRBV28 with TRBJ1-1; a weak D match, TRBD1 (5 bases). V gave up 3 bases and J gave up 4 bases, with 18 bases separating them. The V gene's germline CDR1 is MDHEN and CDR2 SYDVKM. CDR3 length equals 16 residues.

CDR3 nucleotide sequence: TGCGCCAGCAGCACCCGACAGGGGGCAAACGGGGAGCTGTTTTTT. Translated, it gives CASSTRQGANGELFF. The chain recombines TRBV5-1 with TRBJ2-2; 10 positions agree with TRBD1. In germline, CDR1 is SGHRS, CDR2 YFSETQ. The CDR3 is 15 amino acids. V gave up 4 bases and J gave up 7 bases; unmatched junction bases: 7.

The rearrangement joins TRBV10-1 to TRBJ1-5, with no clear D. With 2 bases removed from V and 1 base from J, the gap between germline ends came to 12 bases. The CDR3 is 16 amino acids. The germline CDR1 and CDR2 sequences are WNHNN and SYGVQD (reference sequence). CDR3 DNA: TGCGCCAGCAGTGAGGGTAGCTTGGGGAGCAATCAGCCCCAGCATTTT. Translated: CASSEGSLGSNQPQHF.

The chain recombines TRBV5-1 with TRBJ1-1, with 8 bases identical to TRBD1. CDR3 size: 16 residues. Germline-derived CDR1 and CDR2 are SGHRS and YFSETQ. V trimming: 0 bases; J trimming: 5 bases; junction bases outside the gene matches: 9. The CDR3 coding sequence is TGCGCCAGCAGCTTGGCCGGGCAGGGGGCGGGGACTGAAGCTTTCTTT. Translated: CASSLAGQGAGTEAFF.

The rearrangement links TRBV7-9 to TRBJ2-7; D unclear. The CDR3 sequence is 13 residues long. V lost 3 bases and J lost 4, with 10 bases in between. Germline CDR1 is SEHNR and CDR2 is FQNEAQ (reference sequence). In nucleotides, the CDR3 is TGTGCCAGCAGCTTTAGAGGCGCTTACGAGCAGTACTTC. Translating it yields CASSFRGAYEQYF.

V and J are TRBV5-6 and TRBJ2-7; D remains unclear. Germline values: CDR1 SGHDT, CDR2 YYEEEE. V shed 6 bases and J shed 2 bases, with 12 bases lying between them. The CDR3 extends over 13 amino acids. The DNA for the CDR3 is TGTGCCAGCATCGGACCCTGGACCTACGAGCAGTACTTC. It encodes CASIGPWTYEQYF.

The chain has TRBV28 and TRBJ1-1; 8 positions agree with TRBD1. Germline CDR1 and CDR2: MDHEN and SYDVKM. The CDR3 is 14 residues long. Trimming took 4 bases from V and 4 from J; bases not matched to a gene: 5. CDR3 nucleotides: TGTGCCAGCAGTTCCCAGGGGGCGCCCACTGAAGCTTTCTTT. Encoded protein: CASSSQGAPTEAFF. Supplemented by reference TRBV28 and TRBJ1-1, the full variable domain reads DVKVTQSSRYLVKRTGEKVFLECVQDMDHENMFWYRQDPGLGLRLIYFSYDVKMKEKGDIPEGYSVSREKKERFSLILESASTNQTSMYLCASSSQGAPTEAFFGQGTRLTVV.

This chain links TRBV18 with TRBJ1-5; D is undetermined. Germline-derived CDR1 and CDR2 are KGHSH and LQKENI. The CDR3 length is 14 residues. Trimming removed 6 bases from V and 3 bases from J, with 12 bases in between. DNA of the CDR3: TGTGCCAGCTCGGCGACAAACCCCAATCAGCCCCAGCATTTT. Encoded protein: CASSATNPNQPQHF.

A single count supports this clone. Other DNA sequences in the sample encode the same CDR3. The chain links TRBV7-9 to TRBJ2-5; D is possibly TRBD2 (5 bases). CDR3 length: 13 residues. Trimming removed 2 bases at V and 3 bases at J, with 7 bases between. The germline V gene encodes CDR1 SEHNR and CDR2 FQNEAQ (reference sequence). This CDR3 reads CASSLSGEETQYF. The CDR3 coding sequence is TGTGCCAGCAGCTTAAGCGGCGAAGAGACCCAGTACTTC.

V is TRBV4-2 and J is TRBJ1-2, with D perhaps TRBD1 (6 bases). The germline V gene has CDR1 LGHNA and CDR2 YNFKEQ. V shed 1 base and J shed 4 bases, with 10 bases lying between them. This CDR3 is built from 14 residues. The CDR3 nucleotides are TGTGCCAGCAGCCAAGCCGGGACACTCTATGGCTACACCTTC. Residues: CASSQAGTLYGYTF.